These T cell receptor beta chains were read from a single sample in a study of T cells after yellow fever vaccination. TCRdb called the 5' RACE reads again in MiXCR, with one record for every CDR3 protein. This sample carries 250,000 to 350,000 distinct CDR3 sequences, around 4.3% of them seen once, and the ten largest clones take just under 20%. Sequencing used PBMCs, obtained 15 days after the yellow fever booster vaccination. These receptors came from a man between 18 and 29 years old who received the YFV17D yellow fever vaccine. Both conserved end residues are part of each CDR3. A D gene is named only where the DNA matches it firmly. Clone size is given for some rows only: seen once, a few or many times, or a class if the clone is expanded.

v_call: TRBV12-3/TRBV12-4
cdr3_length: 19
clone_size: NA
j_call: TRBJ1-6
d_call: NA
cdr3_aa: CASASGGFSLSSYNSPLHF
cdr3_nt: TGTGCCAGCGCATCGGGGGGGTTTAGCTTGAGCTCCTATAATTCACCCCTCCACTTT

v_call: TRBV12-3/TRBV12-4
cdr3_length: 14
clone_size: many
j_call: TRBJ1-1
d_call: NA
cdr3_aa: CASSFGSSPGRAFF
cdr3_nt: TGTGCCAGCAGTTTTGGCTCTAGTCCGGGACGAGCTTTCTTT

v_call: TRBV27
cdr3_length: 15
clone_size: few
j_call: TRBJ2-3
d_call: TRBD1
cdr3_aa: CASSTADRRTDTQYF
cdr3_nt: TGTGCCAGCAGTACCGCGGACAGGCGCACAGATACGCAGTATTTT

v_call: TRBV15
cdr3_length: 14
clone_size: NA
j_call: TRBJ2-3
d_call: TRBD1
cdr3_aa: CATSRGDRGHTQYF
cdr3_nt: TGTGCCACCAGCAGAGGGGACAGGGGGCATACGCAGTATTTT

v_call: TRBV11-2
cdr3_length: 15
clone_size: many
j_call: TRBJ2-7
d_call: TRBD2
cdr3_aa: CASSLDLASGYEQYF
cdr3_nt: TGTGCCAGCAGCTTAGATCTGGCTAGCGGCTACGAGCAGTACTTC

v_call: TRBV6-2/TRBV6-3
cdr3_length: 15
clone_size: many
j_call: TRBJ1-2
d_call: NA
cdr3_aa: CASSYSIPEHYGYTF
cdr3_nt: TGTGCCAGCAGTTACTCTATCCCGGAACACTATGGCTACACCTTC

v_call: TRBV4-3
cdr3_length: 15
clone_size: many
j_call: TRBJ2-7
d_call: NA
cdr3_aa: CASSQDWVDGYEQYF
cdr3_nt: TGCGCCAGCAGCCAAGATTGGGTAGACGGTTACGAGCAGTACTTC

v_call: TRBV14
cdr3_length: 13
clone_size: NA
j_call: TRBJ2-2
d_call: NA
cdr3_aa: CASSQGAVGELFF
cdr3_nt: TGTGCCAGCAGCCAAGGCGCAGTCGGGGAGCTGTTTTTT

v_call: TRBV7-8
cdr3_length: 16
clone_size: NA
j_call: TRBJ2-5
d_call: TRBD1
cdr3_aa: CASSQGQGASKETQYF
cdr3_nt: TGTGCCAGCAGCCAAGGACAGGGGGCAAGTAAAGAGACCCAGTACTTC

v_call: TRBV28
cdr3_length: 14
clone_size: many
j_call: TRBJ2-5
d_call: NA
cdr3_aa: CASSPAGHQETQYF
cdr3_nt: TGTGCCAGCAGCCCGGCCGGGCACCAAGAGACCCAGTACTTC

v_call: TRBV10-3
cdr3_length: 14
clone_size: many
j_call: TRBJ2-3
d_call: NA
cdr3_aa: CAISLGGLADTQYF
cdr3_nt: TGTGCCATCAGTCTAGGGGGGCTGGCAGATACGCAGTATTTT

v_call: TRBV6-4
cdr3_length: 13
clone_size: few
j_call: TRBJ2-1
d_call: NA
cdr3_aa: CATKGDFLNEQFF
cdr3_nt: TGTGCCACCAAGGGGGATTTCCTCAATGAGCAGTTCTTC

v_call: TRBV29-1
cdr3_length: 11
clone_size: few
j_call: TRBJ1-2
d_call: NA
cdr3_aa: CSGQRIYGYTF
cdr3_nt: TGCAGCGGTCAGAGAATCTATGGCTACACCTTC

v_call: TRBV18
cdr3_length: 18
clone_size: few
j_call: TRBJ1-5
d_call: NA
cdr3_aa: CASSPGAVQGYSNQPQHF
cdr3_nt: TGTGCCAGCTCACCAGGGGCAGTCCAGGGATATAGCAATCAGCCCCAGCATTTT

v_call: TRBV7-8
cdr3_length: 15
clone_size: many
j_call: TRBJ2-2
d_call: NA
cdr3_aa: CASSFSRDSPGELFF
cdr3_nt: TGTGCCAGCAGCTTCTCCAGGGATTCCCCCGGGGAGCTGTTTTTT

v_call: TRBV5-1
cdr3_length: 14
clone_size: few
j_call: TRBJ1-4
d_call: TRBD1
cdr3_aa: CASWPGQGKEKLFF
cdr3_nt: TGCGCCAGCTGGCCGGGACAGGGGAAGGAAAAACTGTTTTTT

v_call: TRBV6-1
cdr3_length: 16
clone_size: few
j_call: TRBJ2-5
d_call: TRBD2
cdr3_aa: CASSPLFTSGGETQYF
cdr3_nt: TGTGCCAGCAGCCCCTTATTTACTAGCGGGGGAGAGACCCAGTACTTC

v_call: TRBV4-1
cdr3_length: 13
clone_size: many
j_call: TRBJ1-1
d_call: NA
cdr3_aa: CASSSREVAEAFF
cdr3_nt: TGCGCCAGCAGTAGTAGGGAAGTTGCTGAAGCTTTCTTT

v_call: TRBV9
cdr3_length: 13
clone_size: few
j_call: TRBJ2-5
d_call: NA
cdr3_aa: CASSVDLGETQYF
cdr3_nt: TGTGCCAGCAGCGTAGATCTGGGAGAGACCCAGTACTTC

v_call: TRBV12-3/TRBV12-4
cdr3_length: 12
clone_size: NA
j_call: TRBJ1-2
d_call: NA
cdr3_aa: CASSLNPEGYTF
cdr3_nt: TGTGCCAGCAGTTTAAACCCTGAGGGCTACACCTTC

v_call: TRBV7-2
cdr3_length: 17
clone_size: many
j_call: TRBJ2-6
d_call: NA
cdr3_aa: CASSVQGRSSGANVLTF
cdr3_nt: TGTGCCAGCAGCGTACAGGGTAGGAGCTCTGGGGCCAACGTCCTGACTTTC

v_call: TRBV3-1
cdr3_length: 13
clone_size: NA
j_call: TRBJ2-1
d_call: NA
cdr3_aa: CASSQEGVGVKFF
cdr3_nt: TGTGCCAGCAGCCAAGAAGGAGTCGGGGTGAAGTTCTTC

v_call: TRBV20-1
cdr3_length: 14
clone_size: many
j_call: TRBJ2-5
d_call: TRBD1
cdr3_aa: CSARQGAAQETQYF
cdr3_nt: TGCAGTGCTCGACAGGGGGCGGCTCAAGAGACCCAGTACTTC

v_call: TRBV27
cdr3_length: 14
clone_size: NA
j_call: TRBJ1-5
d_call: NA
cdr3_aa: CASSLVGPNQPQHF
cdr3_nt: TGTGCCAGCAGTTTAGTCGGCCCGAATCAGCCCCAGCATTTT